The 23 T cell receptor beta chains in this list originate from one sample, sequenced in a study of blood T cell repertoires in COVID-19. Clones were sequenced by immunoSEQ multiplex PCR, and TCRdb holds only the in-frame ones, with some missing. The profile shows under 250,000 clones, roughly 85% of them singletons. Sequenced sample: peripheral blood. These receptors originate from a woman younger than 35 with acute or convalescent COVID-19.

This rearrangement joins TRBV2 to TRBJ1-5, with D uncertain. The germline CDR1 and CDR2 sequences are SNHLY and FYNNEI. This CDR3 is built from 16 residues. V was pared by 3 bases and J by 0 bases, with 12 bases between. CDR3 sequence (DNA): TGTGCCAGCAGTGACCCCGCCGGGGTTAGCAATCAGCCCCAGCATTTT. This sequence encodes CASSDPAGVSNQPQHF.

J is TRBJ1-2 and V is TRBV29-1; 10 bases map to TRBD1. This CDR3 has 14 amino acids. V trimming: 7 bases; J trimming: 4 bases; junction bases outside the gene matches: 9. CDR1 and CDR2 from the germline V gene are SQVTM and ANQGSEA. The DNA of the CDR3 is TGCAGCGGTTCCGGGACAGGGGATTTCTATGGCTACACCTTC. Amino acid sequence: CSGSGTGDFYGYTF.

This chain joins TRBV30 and TRBJ1-1, with a weak D call TRBD1 (6 bases). The CDR3 sequence is 13 residues long. V lost 4 bases and J lost 7, with 16 bases in between. Germline CDR1 GTSNPN, CDR2 SVGIG (reference sequence). For the CDR3, the DNA is TGTGCCTGGATCATACCAGGGGTTCTTGAAGCTTTCTTT. It yields the protein CAWIIPGVLEAFF.

The rearrangement links TRBV6-5 to TRBJ1-1; 9 nucleotides line up with TRBD1. The CDR3 has 15 amino acids. Germline trimming cut 0 bases from V and 4 bases from J; bases unmatched to any gene: 3. Germline values: CDR1 MNHEY, CDR2 SVGAGI. The CDR3 DNA follows: TGTGCCAGCAGTTACTCGAGGACAGGGGCCACTGAAGCTTTCTTT. Amino acid sequence: CASSYSRTGATEAFF.

This clone was observed a single time. The chain uses TRBV5-5 and TRBJ1-2, with 9 bases lining up with TRBD1. Germline V lookup: CDR1 SGHKS, CDR2 YYEKEE (reference sequence). CDR3 length: 16 residues. The ends lost 0 bases at V and 4 bases at J; junction bases unmatched: 7. The CDR3 coding sequence is TGTGCCAGCAGCTTGGGGGGACAGGGACTTTTCTATGGCTACACCTTC. It yields the protein CASSLGGQGLFYGYTF.

This clone has a single count. V gene TRBV14 combines with J gene TRBJ2-5; 15 nucleotides align to TRBD2. The CDR3 contains 17 residues. The germline V gene has CDR1 SGHDN and CDR2 FVKESK. Trimming cost V 4 bases and J 5 bases; bases outside gene matches: 8. The CDR3 protein is CASSPGLAGGQGETQYF. DNA for the CDR3: TGTGCCAGCAGCCCTGGACTAGCGGGAGGGCAGGGCGAGACCCAGTACTTC. Looking up the rest from reference TRBV14 and TRBJ2-5 gives the full variable domain: EAGVTQFPSHSVIEKGQTVTLRCDPISGHDNLYWYRRVMGKEIKFLLHFVKESKQDESGMPNNRFLAERTGGTYSTLKVQPAELEDSGVYFCASSPGLAGGQGETQYFGPGTRLLVL.

V usage is TRBV24-1 and J usage is TRBJ2-3, with TRBD2 matching over 9 bases. The ends lost 3 bases at V and 6 bases at J; junction bases unmatched: 12. The CDR3 sequence is 17 residues long. Germline lookup yields CDR1 KGHDR and CDR2 SFDVKD. CDR3 sequence: CATSDTNSGRRRDTQYF. CDR3 coding DNA: TGTGCCACCAGTGATACCAATAGCGGGAGACGTAGGGATACGCAGTATTTT.

The chain links TRBV12-5 to TRBJ1-5; the D is unclear. Germline CDR1 LGHNT, CDR2 FRNRAP. V was cut by 6 bases and J by 4 bases, with 4 bases left in between. CDR3 size: 11 residues. CDR3 DNA sequence: TGTGCTAGTGGCCAAAATCAGCCCCAGCATTTT. Amino acid sequence: CASGQNQPQHF.

J is TRBJ1-4 and V is TRBV30; 8 bases match TRBD1. Germline-derived CDR1 and CDR2 are GTSNPN and SVGIG (reference sequence). The CDR3 is 13 amino acids. The V and J ends lost 2 bases and 8 bases, in that order; junction bases with no gene match: 4. The CDR3 loop is CAWSLQGGEKLFF. The CDR3 nucleotides read TGTGCCTGGAGTCTACAGGGGGGGGAAAAACTGTTTTTT.

The chain recombines TRBV18 with TRBJ1-2; D not resolved. The CDR3 length is 13 residues. V lost 3 bases, J lost 4 bases, and 9 bases lay in between. Per the germline V gene, CDR1 is KGHSH and CDR2 is LQKENI. CDR3 bases: TGTGCCAGCTCACCGCGGCAAACCTATGGCTACACCTTC. Its translation: CASSPRQTYGYTF.

The CDR3 here is CASSLKWVERGGELFF. Here the CDR3 DNA reads TGTGCCAGCAGCTTAAAATGGGTCGAACGGGGCGGGGAGCTGTTTTTT. J is TRBJ2-2 and V is TRBV7-9; perhaps TRBD2 as D (5 bases). Germline V gene lookup returns CDR1 SEHNR and CDR2 FQNEAQ (reference sequence). The CDR3 sequence is 16 residues long. The V gene lost 2 bases and the J gene lost 7 bases, with 17 bases spanning the gap.

The V gene is TRBV11-2, the J gene TRBJ1-1; 7 bases are a match to TRBD1. This CDR3 is built from 18 residues. V trimming: 1 base; J trimming: 5 bases; junction bases outside the gene matches: 16. Looked up from germline, CDR1 is SGHAT and CDR2 is FQNNGV. In DNA form, the CDR3 reads TGTGCCAGCAGCTTAGTTGACAGGGCGCGCCTTAGGGGGACTGAAGCTTTCTTT. This translates into CASSLVDRARLRGTEAFF. Full variable domain (missing parts from reference TRBV11-2 and TRBJ1-1): EAGVAQSPRYKIIEKRQSVAFWCNPISGHATLYWYQQILGQGPKLLIQFQNNGVVDDSQLPKDRFSAERLKGVDSTLKIQPAKLEDSAVYLCASSLVDRARLRGTEAFFGQGTRLTVV.

Turning to this clone: A read error may account for a junction end that differs from germline. The chain joins TRBV20-1 to TRBJ1-3; D gene uncertain. Germline V gene sequence: CDR1 DFQATT, CDR2 SNEGSKA (reference sequence). The CDR3 is 10 residues long. The CDR3 spells CSAAGNTIYF. CDR3 in DNA: TGTAGTGCTGCGGGAAACACCATATATTTT.

The J gene is TRBJ2-1, the V gene TRBV6-5, with TRBD2 identical over 7 bases. The junction had 5 bases not matched to a gene; V was cut back by 7 bases and J by 2 bases. The germline gives CDR1 MNHEY, CDR2 SVGAGI. CDR3 size: 14 residues. The CDR3 region is CASNIAGAYNEQFF. CDR3 sequence (DNA): TGTGCCAGCAACATAGCGGGTGCCTACAATGAGCAGTTCTTC.

The chain uses TRBV28 and TRBJ1-1, with TRBD1 identical over 8 bases. The V and J ends lost 7 bases and 6 bases, in that order; junction bases with no gene match: 10. The CDR3 length is 14 residues. Germline loops: CDR1 MDHEN, CDR2 SYDVKM. CDR3 DNA sequence: TGTGCCAGCATCCCCGGACAGGGTGGTGCTGAAGCTTTCTTT. It is translated as CASIPGQGGAEAFF.

The CDR3 sequence: CASSLTGTTLDEQYF. The CDR3 DNA is TGCGCCAGCAGCTTGACAGGGACTACTTTGGACGAGCAGTACTTC. The chain recombines TRBV5-1 with TRBJ2-7; maybe TRBD2 (7 bases). The V end lost 1 base, the J end lost 5 bases, and 16 bases lay between the germline ends. CDR3 length equals 15 residues. The germline gives CDR1 SGHRS, CDR2 YFSETQ.

Of note for this clone: Other DNA sequences in this sample translate to the same CDR3. The chain couples TRBV9 to TRBJ2-1, with TRBD2 matching 10 bases. V was clipped by 2 bases and J by 5 bases; unmatched bases: 1. The CDR3 is made up of 14 amino acids. Per the germline V gene, CDR1 is SGDLS and CDR2 is YYNGEE. The CDR3 loop is CASSVGLADNEQFF. CDR3 coding DNA: TGTGCCAGCAGCGTCGGACTAGCGGACAATGAGCAGTTCTTC.

The rearrangement links TRBV7-2 to TRBJ1-2; the D gene is possibly TRBD1 (6 bases). V was cut by 5 bases and J by 0 bases, with 13 bases left in between. From germline, CDR1 is SGHTA and CDR2 FQGNSA. This CDR3 is 15 amino acids long. CDR3 coding DNA: TGTGCCAGCAGCACTCGACAGGCCTCTAACTATGGCTACACCTTC. Its protein is CASSTRQASNYGYTF.

Written as DNA, the CDR3 is TGTGCCAGCAAAGAGAGTATGAACACTGAAGCTTTCTTT. Amino acids: CASKESMNTEAFF. The V call is TRBV6-5, the J call TRBJ1-1, with D hard to call. From germline, CDR1 is MNHEY and CDR2 SVGAGI. CDR3 size: 13 residues. V shed 7 bases and J shed 0 bases, with 9 bases lying between them.

The chain employs TRBV4-1 and TRBJ2-7; 10 nucleotides line up with TRBD1. This CDR3 comprises 15 residues. The trim removed 2 bases at V and 1 base at J, leaving 2 bases unmatched. Germline loops: CDR1 MGHRA, CDR2 YSYEKL. CDR3: CASSQPGQGSYEQYF. The CDR3 nucleotides are TGCGCCAGCAGCCAACCGGGACAGGGGTCCTACGAGCAGTACTTC.

The count of this clone is one. The chain recombines TRBV28 with TRBJ2-7, with D unresolved. Between the trimmed V and J ends, which lost 6 bases and 7 bases, there was a span of 19 bases. Germline V gene sequence: CDR1 MDHEN, CDR2 SYDVKM. The CDR3 contains 14 residues. The CDR3: CASRRYGLIGEQYF. The CDR3 DNA sequence: TGTGCCAGCAGACGGTACGGGTTGATTGGAGAGCAGTACTTC.

This sequence joins TRBV7-9 and TRBJ1-1, with D unclear. V was trimmed by 1 base and J by 1 base, leaving 4 bases between them. Germline V gives CDR1 SEHNR, CDR2 FQNEAQ (reference sequence). This CDR3 contains 13 residues. CDR3 region: CASSLDQNTEAFF. The CDR3 DNA reads TGTGCCAGCAGCTTAGATCAGAACACTGAAGCTTTCTTT.

This clone was detected a few times. The chain has TRBV9 and TRBJ1-2; 8 bases fit TRBD1. There are 14 residues in the CDR3. The junction had 7 bases not matched to a gene; V was cut back by 3 bases and J by 6 bases. Germline V gene sequence: CDR1 SGDLS, CDR2 YYNGEE. The DNA of the CDR3 is TGTGCCAGCAGCGACGAGACAGGGGTAGATGGCTACACCTTC. This translates into CASSDETGVDGYTF.